A selection of T cell receptor beta chains follows, all from one sample in a study of T-cell reconstitution after alpha-beta-depleted transplantation in children. TCRdb analysed the PCR reads with MiXCR anew, one entry per CDR3 protein. The table records over 400,000 distinct CDR3 sequences, roughly 44% of them present only once. This specimen was PBMCs, taken before TCRalphabeta/CD19-depleted stem cell transplant. All receptors come from a girl aged 2 to 10 with aplastic anemia, due to receive a stem cell transplant. Both conserved end residues are part of each CDR3. Fields, in order: V gene, CDR3 protein.

v_call: TRBV2
cdr3_aa: CASSVIAGGMDTQYF

v_call: TRBV7-6
cdr3_aa: CASIIGGGVNTGELFF

v_call: TRBV4-1
cdr3_aa: CASSQGTGIGTEAFF

v_call: TRBV6-5
cdr3_aa: CASRDRSDTQYF

v_call: TRBV7-3
cdr3_aa: CASSSSSGGTDTQYF

v_call: TRBV2
cdr3_aa: CASSDRERSYEHYF

v_call: TRBV7-2
cdr3_aa: CASSLTGLAFYNEQFF

v_call: TRBV9
cdr3_aa: CASSTGTVRHEQYF

v_call: TRBV5-1
cdr3_aa: CASSLGLAGVRADNEQFF

v_call: TRBV20-1
cdr3_aa: CSARPNAGSSYEQYF

v_call: TRBV20-1
cdr3_aa: CSAYEDRAYEQYF

v_call: TRBV4-1
cdr3_aa: CASSQVIGSGQETQYF

v_call: TRBV25-1
cdr3_aa: CASSQTGVNTEAFF

v_call: TRBV3-1
cdr3_aa: CASSQGIVKYSNQPQHF

v_call: TRBV20-1
cdr3_aa: CSARSGLAGSQETQYF

v_call: TRBV6-5
cdr3_aa: CASRRQGGEQYF

v_call: TRBV27
cdr3_aa: CASSSGIGNQPQHF

v_call: TRBV20-1
cdr3_aa: CSARTSHEQYF

v_call: TRBV5-1
cdr3_aa: CASSPEPRGRTTDTQYF

v_call: TRBV5-1
cdr3_aa: CASSEGESSYEQYF

v_call: TRBV29-1
cdr3_aa: CSVETGHSNQPQHF

v_call: TRBV7-2
cdr3_aa: CASSLEGQVGDNEQFF

v_call: TRBV5-1
cdr3_aa: CASTGGGPDTQYF

v_call: TRBV20-1
cdr3_aa: CSASGPINEQFF

v_call: TRBV5-1
cdr3_aa: CASSLAPKSGTAFF

v_call: TRBV5-5
cdr3_aa: CASSLSSGVYEQYF

v_call: TRBV4-1
cdr3_aa: CASSQRKGNTEAFF

v_call: TRBV9
cdr3_aa: CASSVGQGQFF

v_call: TRBV29-1
cdr3_aa: CTDQPQHF

v_call: TRBV20-1
cdr3_aa: CSAGSSGTVSYEQYF

v_call: TRBV27
cdr3_aa: CASSLRGLPQETQYF

v_call: TRBV20-1
cdr3_aa: CSADHPGRGENIQYF

v_call: TRBV7-8
cdr3_aa: CASSIGLLGGTEAFF

v_call: TRBV20-1
cdr3_aa: CSARDTGTGRETQYF

v_call: TRBV4-2
cdr3_aa: CASSQAVRGPYEQYF

v_call: TRBV7-3
cdr3_aa: CASSLRDRGSYNEQFF

v_call: TRBV19
cdr3_aa: CASNLRTANQPQHF

v_call: TRBV7-9
cdr3_aa: CASSLYYGADTGELFF

v_call: TRBV10-3
cdr3_aa: CAISDIGRISGNTIYF

v_call: TRBV5-1
cdr3_aa: CASSSGLEGTSGRDTQYF

v_call: TRBV5-6
cdr3_aa: CASSYYTGNIQYF